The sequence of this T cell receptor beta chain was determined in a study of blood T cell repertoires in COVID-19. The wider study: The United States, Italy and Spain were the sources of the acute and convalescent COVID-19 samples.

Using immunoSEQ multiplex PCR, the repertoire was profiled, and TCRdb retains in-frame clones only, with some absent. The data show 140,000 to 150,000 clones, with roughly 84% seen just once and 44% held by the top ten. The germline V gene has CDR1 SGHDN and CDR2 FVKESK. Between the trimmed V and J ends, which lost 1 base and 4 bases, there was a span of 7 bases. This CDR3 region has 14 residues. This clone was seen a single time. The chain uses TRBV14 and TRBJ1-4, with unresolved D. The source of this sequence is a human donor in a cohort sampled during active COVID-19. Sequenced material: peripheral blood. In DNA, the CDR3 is TGTGCCAGCAGCCAAGGCCAGTATAATGAAAAACTGTTTTTT. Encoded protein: CASSQGQYNEKLFF.